Each of the 2 T cell receptor beta chains below was sequenced from the same sample in a study of sequential checkpoint blockade in melanoma. The data were produced by immunoSEQ multiplex PCR, yet TCRdb's version contains in-frame clones alone and is incomplete. The profile shows about 11,000 clones, approximately 72% of them singletons. Regarding treatment: randomized to nivolumab then ipilimumab (arm A) or the reverse (arm B). Sequencing was performed on CD8+ T cells sorted from blood (inferred from file names), taken from a patient given nivolumab and ipilimumab in sequence. The receptors shown here come from a human donor with melanoma.

The chain couples TRBV28 to TRBJ2-3, with 7 bases identical to TRBD2. Germline lookup yields CDR1 MDHEN and CDR2 SYDVKM. The junction had 7 bases not matched to a gene; V was cut back by 5 bases and J by 2 bases. CDR3 length: 15 amino acids. CDR3 loop: CASSRKREITDTQYF. In DNA form, the CDR3 reads TGTGCCAGCAGTAGAAAGCGGGAAATCACAGATACGCAGTATTTT.

This clone was counted between two and nine times. The chain uses TRBV19 and TRBJ2-7; 7 bases are shared with TRBD1. The CDR3 has 13 amino acids. The V and J ends lost 7 bases and 3 bases, in that order; junction bases with no gene match: 6. Germline loops: CDR1 LNHDA, CDR2 SQIVND (reference sequence). The CDR3 DNA reads TGTGCCAGTACAGAGGGGGCATTCTACGAGCAGTACTTC. Translating gives CASTEGAFYEQYF. The full variable domain, its missing parts supplied by reference TRBV19 and TRBJ2-7, is DGGITQSPKYLFRKEGQNVTLSCEQNLNHDAMYWYRQDPGQGLRLIYYSQIVNDFQKGDIAEGYSVSREKKESFPLTVTSAQKNPTAFYLCASTEGAFYEQYFGPGTRLTVT.